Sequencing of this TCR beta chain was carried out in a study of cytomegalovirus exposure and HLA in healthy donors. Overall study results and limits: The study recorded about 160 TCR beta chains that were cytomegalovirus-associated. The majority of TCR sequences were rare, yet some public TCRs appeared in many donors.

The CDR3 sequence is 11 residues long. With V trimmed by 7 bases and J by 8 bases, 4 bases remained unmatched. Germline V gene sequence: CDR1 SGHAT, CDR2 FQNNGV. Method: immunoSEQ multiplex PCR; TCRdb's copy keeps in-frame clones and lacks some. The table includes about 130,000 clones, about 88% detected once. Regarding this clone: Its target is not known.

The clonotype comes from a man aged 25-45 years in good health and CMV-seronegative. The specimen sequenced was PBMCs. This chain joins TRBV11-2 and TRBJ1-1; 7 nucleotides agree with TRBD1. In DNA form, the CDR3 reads TGTGCCAGCAAGGGACAGACAGAAGCTTTCTTT. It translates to CASKGQTEAFF.